This passage covers 18 T cell receptor beta chains from one sample sequenced in a study of T cell responses to AZD1222 COVID-19 vaccine. TCRdb's table, derived via immunoSEQ multiplex PCR, lists solely in-frame clones and lacks some. The data show about 190,000 clones, approximately 91% seen once. The sample here was peripheral blood, taken on day 0 of AZD1222 vaccination. The receptor set was obtained from an adult in good health.

The genes are TRBV27 and TRBJ2-7; D remains ambiguous. The CDR3 contains 12 residues. Trimming took off 7 bases at V and 6 bases at J, with 13 bases between the two ends. Per germline, CDR1 MNHEY and CDR2 SMNVEV (reference sequence). The CDR3 region is CASKLPLGEQYF. Written as DNA, the CDR3 is TGTGCCAGCAAACTACCTCTGGGCGAGCAGTACTTC.

This chain uses TRBV3-1 (or the pseudogene TRBV3-2) with TRBJ2-1; 12 bases line up with TRBD2. V gave up 10 bases and J gave up 0 bases; unmatched junction bases: 10. Germline CDR1 LGHDT, CDR2 YNNKEL (reference sequence). The CDR3 has 17 amino acids. This CDR3 is CATAGLAGGSSYNEQFF. The CDR3 coding sequence is TGTGCCACTGCGGGACTAGCGGGCGGGAGCTCCTACAATGAGCAGTTCTTC.

The genes are TRBV7-8 and TRBJ2-7, with D possibly matching TRBD1 (6 bases). This CDR3 has 15 residues. V was pared by 2 bases and J by 2 bases, with 13 bases between. Germline CDR1 is SGHVS and CDR2 is FQNEAQ. The CDR3 DNA is TGTGCCAGCAGCTTATTCGACAGGCTAACCTACGAGCAGTACTTC. This translates into CASSLFDRLTYEQYF.

This clone was observed a handful of times. The CDR3 DNA is TGTGCCAGCAGCTTAGGGATTCGTACACGACTACACACAGATACGCAGTATTTT. Its protein product is CASSLGIRTRLHTDTQYF. The chain carries TRBV7-8 and TRBJ2-3; a possible D gene is TRBD2 (5 bases). This CDR3 spans 18 amino acids. With 1 base removed from V and 2 bases from J, the gap between germline ends came to 19 bases. The germline V gene has CDR1 SGHVS and CDR2 FQNEAQ. Full variable domain (outside the CDR3, taken from reference TRBV7-8 and TRBJ2-3): GAGVSQSPRYKVAKRGQDVALRCDPISGHVSLFWYQQALGQGPEFLTYFQNEAQLDKSGLPSDRFFAERPEGSVSTLKIQRTQQEDSAVYLCASSLGIRTRLHTDTQYFGPGTRLTVL.

This clone was detected only a few times. The chain combines TRBV14 with TRBJ2-7, with no clear D. Germline V CDR1 and CDR2: SGHDN, FVKESK. Trimming cost V 1 base and J 4 bases, with 8 bases left between them. This CDR3 is built from 13 residues. CDR3 sequence: CASSQAVAYEQYF. CDR3 DNA sequence: TGTGCCAGCAGCCAAGCTGTAGCTTACGAGCAGTACTTC.

The chain links TRBV3-1 (or the pseudogene TRBV3-2) to TRBJ1-4; D gene ambiguous. V lost 4 bases and J lost 8, with 14 bases in between. The CDR3 length is 14 residues. Germline loops: CDR1 LGHDT, CDR2 YNNKEL (reference sequence). The CDR3 coding sequence is TGTGCCAGCAGCCGCCTGGACCCGGGGGAAAAACTGTTTTTT. This sequence encodes CASSRLDPGEKLFF.

This chain links TRBV5-1 with TRBJ1-1; 9 positions agree with TRBD1. Trimming at V came to 4 bases and at J to 5 bases, leaving 6 bases not matched to a gene. The germline V gene has CDR1 SGHRS and CDR2 YFSETQ. CDR3 length: 14 residues. CDR3 nucleotide sequence: TGCGCCAGCAGCGAACAGGGGGCTTTAACTGAAGCTTTCTTT. This sequence encodes CASSEQGALTEAFF.

J is TRBJ2-7 and V is TRBV6-6; the D gene could be TRBD1 or TRBD2 (5 bases each). CDR1 is MNHNY, CDR2 SVGAGI, per germline (reference sequence). Trimming cost V 8 bases and J 0 bases, with 14 bases left between them. The CDR3 sequence is 14 residues long. As DNA, the CDR3 is TGTGCCAGCGGCCGGGACGTCGGCTCCTACGAGCAGTACTTC. As protein: CASGRDVGSYEQYF.

V and J are TRBV19 and TRBJ1-2; D call uncertain. This CDR3 is built from 15 residues. Germline CDR1 reads LNHDA; CDR2 reads SQIVND (reference sequence). The ends were cut back, 7 bases at V and 4 bases at J, with 19 bases in the middle. CDR3: CASTQTDGNSYGYTF. The CDR3 bases are TGTGCCAGTACTCAGACCGACGGTAACTCCTATGGCTACACCTTC.

This sequence joins TRBV20-1 and TRBJ1-6; D perhaps matches TRBD1 (6 bases). Germline CDR1 and CDR2: DFQATT and SNEGSKA (reference sequence). This CDR3 has 11 amino acids. The CDR3 sequence is CARGDTSPLHF. CDR3 DNA sequence: TGCGCCCGAGGGGACACTTCACCCCTCCACTTT.

V gene TRBV3-1 (or the pseudogene TRBV3-2) combines with J gene TRBJ1-1; unclear D gene. The length of the CDR3 is 15 residues. In germline, CDR1 is LGHDT, CDR2 YNNKEL (reference sequence). With 1 base removed from V and 0 bases from J, the gap between germline ends came to 9 bases. CDR3 DNA: TGTGCCAGCAGCCAAGGAATAGGGATGAACACTGAAGCTTTCTTT. Translating gives CASSQGIGMNTEAFF.

The rearrangement joins TRBV29-1 to TRBJ2-5, with 8 bases aligning to TRBD2. Trimming took 6 bases from V and 4 from J; bases not matched to a gene: 7. Germline-derived CDR1 and CDR2 are SQVTM and ANQGSEA. The CDR3 loop spans 13 amino acids. The CDR3 loop reads CSVGAGGVETQYF. CDR3 sequence (DNA): TGCAGCGTCGGGGCGGGGGGAGTAGAGACCCAGTACTTC.

This chain joins TRBV4-3 and TRBJ2-7, with TRBD1 matching 7 bases. CDR3 length: 20 residues. Germline CDR1 is LGHNA and CDR2 is YSLEER. V was clipped by 0 bases and J by 0 bases; unmatched bases: 17. In nucleotides, the CDR3 is TGCGCCAGCAGCCAAGACAACCCTGCTCCGACAGGGCCCTACTCCTACGAGCAGTACTTC. The encoded protein is CASSQDNPAPTGPYSYEQYF.

The CDR3 reads CASSLGTGITQYF. CDR3 DNA: TGTGCCAGCAGCTTAGGTACCGGGATTACGCAGTATTTT. The chain joins TRBV7-3 to TRBJ2-3; TRBD2 is a possible D gene (5 bases). Trimming took 2 bases from V and 8 from J, leaving 11 bases between them. CDR1 is SGHTA and CDR2 is FQGTGA in the germline V gene. This CDR3 is 13 amino acids long.

The V and J genes are TRBV9 and TRBJ2-1, with 10 bases fitting TRBD2. After removal of 2 bases from V and 6 bases from J, the junction contained 5 bases not matched to a gene. CDR3 size: 15 residues. From germline, CDR1 is SGDLS and CDR2 YYNGEE. CDR3 sequence (DNA): TGTGCCAGCAGCGTTGGGGCTAGCGGGAGCAATGAGCAGTTCTTC. This encodes CASSVGASGSNEQFF.

This chain connects TRBV2 to TRBJ1-2; maybe TRBD1 (6 bases). Germline-derived CDR1 and CDR2 are SNHLY and FYNNEI. CDR3 length: 15 residues. Trimming removed 2 bases at V and 4 bases at J, with 14 bases between. CDR3 DNA sequence: TGTGCCAGCAGTGAAAACGACAGGTCTGGCTATGGCTACACCTTC. Translation gives CASSENDRSGYGYTF.

The V call is TRBV27, the J call TRBJ2-1; 9 bases align to TRBD2. V dropped 2 bases and J dropped 15; count of bases not matched to a gene: 5. There are 12 residues in the CDR3. Germline V gene data show CDR1 as MNHEY and CDR2 as SMNVEV (reference sequence). CDR3 coding DNA: TGTGCCAGCAGTTTAGTGGGCGGGAGGGGGTTCTTC. Its protein is CASSLVGGRGFF.

The V and J genes are TRBV19 and TRBJ1-1, with D hard to call. This CDR3 contains 12 residues. The V and J ends lost 8 bases and 3 bases respectively, with 10 bases between them. Germline CDR1 and CDR2: LNHDA and SQIVND (reference sequence). Here the CDR3 DNA reads TGTGCCAGTGGTTGGGTGGACACTGAAGCTTTCTTT. Translated: CASGWVDTEAFF.